This T cell receptor (beta chain) comes out of a study of CXCR3-negative and CXCR3-positive naive CD8 T cells. The libraries of TRB cDNA were constructed through 5' RACE using UMI labels. TCRdb re-called the 5' RACE reads, yielding one record per CDR3 amino acid sequence without DNA. The table lists 55,000 to 70,000 distinct CDR3 sequences. Study results and caveats: Naive CXCR3-positive and CXCR3-negative cells shared TRBV-TRBJ usage; memory cells diverged. For memory CD8+ cells diversity was much lower, but both naive subsets had comparably high diversity. Greater hydrophobicity was found in TRB CDR3s of CXCR3-positive naive cells than of CXCR3-negative naive cells. Surface CD5 matched across naive subsets, and TRB CDR3 properties served to infer TCR strength.

Germline V gene sequence: CDR1 MNHEY, CDR2 SMNVEV (reference sequence). The CDR3 extends over 12 amino acids. In regard to this clonotype: What it binds is not known.

The chain joins TRBV27 to TRBJ2-5; TCRdb gives TRBD2 as the D gene, but with no DNA this cannot be confirmed. The sequence derives from a human donor in good health. Some clones in this sample may be carry-over from other donors' samples. Sequencing was done on a sample of naive CXCR3+ CD8+ T cells from blood. This sample's subset: CD45RO-CCR7+CD27+CD95- naive CD8+ T cells expressing CXCR3 (TNR3+). The CDR3 reads CASRGLVETQYF.